The clone carrying this T cell receptor beta chain was counted ten times or more. Its antigen is unidentified. Documented time point: persistent/refractory GD, antithyroid drugs over 5 years with positive TRAb. The TCR library was prepared using RNA isolated from PBMCs. Around 10 milliliters of peripheral blood were taken and placed in EDTA tubes. This CDR3 region has 10 residues. V dropped 10 bases and J dropped 8; count of bases not matched to a gene: 4. Germline CDR1 reads MDHEN; CDR2 reads SYDVKM. Both iRepertoire HTBI primers and Arm-PCR of CDR3 regions were used to build the TCR beta libraries. Source study methods: Among the samples, 60 to 75 TRBV and around 13 TRBJ segments were identified. Via MiXCR, TCRdb re-called the multiplex PCR reads, giving one row per CDR3 protein. These V and J calls are TCRdb output, not the study's own analysis. Of 350,000 to 450,000 distinct CDR3 sequences listed, over 20% are singletons.

This sample is drawn from a study of regulatory T cells in long-lasting Graves disease. Study at large: Over-5-year antithyroid drug use with positive TSH receptor antibodies defined persistent Graves' disease in the study.

Study findings and constraints: New patients shared roughly 1,000 public clonotypes, fewer than the approximately 2,700 shared by persistent patients.

The origin of this receptor is a female donor with Graves disease. This rearrangement joins TRBV28 to TRBJ1-2, with 7 bases that match TRBD1. The sequencing used peripheral blood mononuclear cells (PBMCs), collected when the disease was refractory, from a patient treated with antithyroid drugs. In nucleotides, the CDR3 is TGTGCCACAGGGGGGGACGGCTACACCTTC. This encodes CATGGDGYTF.